The 18 T cell receptor beta chains given below trace back to one sample, sequenced in a study of regulatory T cells in long-lasting Graves disease. Noted time point: newly diagnosed GD, antithyroid drugs for less than 3 months. Extracted PBMC RNA gave rise to the TCR library. With iRepertoire HTBI primers and Arm-PCR of CDR3 regions, TCR beta libraries were built. MiXCR, run by TCRdb on the multiplex PCR reads, gives a single entry per CDR3 protein. The table includes a few hundred thousand distinct CDR3 sequences, about an eighth detected once. This same sample was also taken into another study, of T cells in Graves' hyperthyroidism and ophthalmopathy.

The source was peripheral blood mononuclear cells (PBMCs), collected at new diagnosis, from a patient treated with antithyroid drugs. These receptors were collected from a woman in her late teens or twenties with Graves disease.

This clonotype was counted at least ten times. The gene calls are TRBV12-3 or TRBV12-4 and TRBJ2-7; D gene uncertain. Between the trimmed V and J ends, which lost 3 bases and 0 bases, there was a span of 9 bases. The CDR3 sequence is 14 residues long. The CDR3 coding sequence is TGTGCCAGCAGTTTTGTTGTGAGCTCCTACGAGCAGTACTTC. This codes for CASSFVVSSYEQYF.

The chain recombines TRBV27 with TRBJ1-2; D not resolved. The germline gives CDR1 MNHEY, CDR2 SMNVEV (reference sequence). Trimming removed 3 bases at V and 2 bases at J, with 7 bases between. The length of the CDR3 is 13 residues. CDR3: CASSFFPNYGYTF. CDR3 sequence (DNA): TGTGCCAGCAGTTTTTTCCCAAACTATGGCTACACCTTC.

This clonotype came up many times. This rearrangement joins TRBV20-1 to TRBJ2-7, with D possibly TRBD2 on 6 matching bases. The germline CDR1 and CDR2 sequences are DFQATT and SNEGSKA (reference sequence). CDR3 length equals 13 residues. The ends were cut back, 5 bases at V and 3 bases at J, with 14 bases in the middle. CDR3 DNA sequence: TGCAGTGCTGAAGGGAGGATAAGCTACGAGCAGTACTTC. Amino acids: CSAEGRISYEQYF.

This clonotype was counted ten times or more. The J gene is TRBJ2-7, the V gene TRBV5-4, with TRBD2 matching 10 bases. The V segment lost 5 bases and the J segment 1 base; nucleotides outside the gene matches: 6. The CDR3 has 15 amino acids. In germline, CDR1 is SGHNT, CDR2 YYREEE (reference sequence). This chain's CDR3 is CASSPRTSGSYEQYF. DNA of the CDR3: TGTGCCAGCAGTCCAAGGACTAGCGGTTCCTACGAGCAGTACTTC.

The chain couples TRBV7-8 to TRBJ1-2; the match to TRBD1 covers 7 bases. J gave up 7 bases and V 0 bases, and 8 bases lay outside the gene matches. Looked up from germline, CDR1 is SGHVS and CDR2 is FQNEAQ. This CDR3 has 15 residues. Here the CDR3 reads CASSLADRAIRGYTF. The CDR3, as DNA: TGTGCCAGCAGCTTAGCTGACAGGGCGATTCGTGGCTACACCTTC.

This clonotype has more than one count but fewer than ten. The rearrangement links TRBV18 to TRBJ2-1; D uncertain. V dropped 6 bases and J dropped 2 bases, with 11 bases sitting between them. The CDR3 covers 14 residues. In germline, CDR1 is KGHSH, CDR2 LQKENI. CDR3 sequence reads: CASSPPVTYNEQFF. Here the CDR3 DNA reads TGTGCCAGCTCCCCTCCGGTTACCTACAATGAGCAGTTCTTC.

On this clonotype: A single base is all that separates this from a far larger clone, so a read error is likely. The V and J genes are TRBV7-2 and TRBJ1-1; D unclear. The V end lost 5 bases, the J end lost 3 bases, and 10 bases lay between the germline ends. This CDR3 is 13 amino acids long. Germline CDR1 reads SGHTA; CDR2 reads FQGNSA. The CDR3 bases are TGTGCCAGCAGCCTACTGTGGGACACTGAAGCTTTCTTT. Translating gives CASSLLWDTEAFF.

This clonotype was counted at least ten times. The rearrangement links TRBV20-1 to TRBJ1-1, with a weak D call TRBD1 (5 bases). The V gene's germline CDR1 is DFQATT and CDR2 SNEGSKA (reference sequence). The ends were cut back, 3 bases at V and 0 bases at J, with 8 bases in the middle. This CDR3 is built from 13 residues. This CDR3 reads CSASRQLNTEAFF. As DNA, the CDR3 is TGCAGTGCTAGTAGACAGTTGAACACTGAAGCTTTCTTT.

Points on this clonotype: This may stem from a read error, because a much larger clone lies one nucleotide away. This chain connects TRBV7-2 to TRBJ2-1, with 7 positions matching TRBD2. The DNA end is more similar to TRBJ2-3, so the J call may be wrong. This CDR3 spans 17 amino acids. CDR1 is SGHTA, CDR2 FQGNSA, per germline. CDR3: CASSLLGIAQTGGTQYF. The DNA of the CDR3 is TGTGCCAGCAGCTTACTCGGCATAGCTCAGACGGGGGGTACGCAGTATTTT.

This clonotype came up a few times. The gene calls are TRBV10-2 and TRBJ2-1, with 12 nucleotides matching TRBD2. From germline, CDR1 is WSHSY and CDR2 SAAADI. CDR3 length equals 16 residues. With 2 bases clipped from V and 4 bases from J, the junction kept 3 bases outside the gene matches. The DNA for the CDR3 is TGCGCCAGCAGTGAGCCGGGACTAGCGGGTTACAATGAGCAGTTCTTC. Protein sequence: CASSEPGLAGYNEQFF.

The rearrangement joins TRBV6-2 or TRBV6-3 to TRBJ2-1; no reliable D call. Germline CDR1 is MNHEY and CDR2 is SVGEGT. The CDR3 spans 12 residues. Trimming removed 6 bases at V and 4 bases at J, with 7 bases between. The CDR3 coding sequence is TGTGCCAGCAGAGAGGAGTACAATGAGCAGTTCTTC. Protein: CASREEYNEQFF.

This clonotype has at least ten counts. The chain couples TRBV30 to TRBJ2-2; D might be TRBD1 (6 bases). V was shortened by 2 bases and J by 5 bases, with 18 bases between the two germline ends. Germline V gene lookup returns CDR1 GTSNPN and CDR2 SVGIG (reference sequence). The CDR3 has 16 amino acids. Written as DNA, the CDR3 is TGTGCCTGGAGTCCACCGAGGACAGCCAGTACCGGGGAGCTGTTTTTT. This sequence encodes CAWSPPRTASTGELFF. The full variable domain, its missing parts supplied by reference TRBV30 and TRBJ2-2, is SQTIHQWPATLVQPVGSPLSLECTVEGTSNPNLYWYRQAAGRGLQLLFYSVGIGQISSEVPQNLSASRPQDRQFILSSKKLLLSDSGFYLCAWSPPRTASTGELFFGEGSRLTVL.

The V gene is TRBV28, the J gene TRBJ2-1; D gene uncertain. The CDR3 extends over 15 amino acids. Trimming shortened V by 6 bases and J by 0 bases, and 12 bases separated the two germline ends. Germline V gives CDR1 MDHEN, CDR2 SYDVKM. The CDR3 nucleotides are TGTGCCAGCAGGACACGGACGAGCTCCTACAATGAGCAGTTCTTC. Its protein product is CASRTRTSSYNEQFF.

This clonotype showed up many times. The chain recombines TRBV15 with TRBJ1-4; 7 nucleotides line up with TRBD1. CDR1 is LNHNV, CDR2 YYDKDF, per germline (reference sequence). V lost 5 bases to trimming and J lost 13 bases; unmatched junction nucleotides: 4. The CDR3 extends over 11 amino acids. Here the CDR3 reads CATSETGRLFF. For the CDR3, the DNA is TGTGCCACCAGCGAGACAGGGCGACTGTTTTTT.

This clonotype appeared many times. This chain joins TRBV10-3 and TRBJ2-1; 10 bases align to TRBD2. The length of the CDR3 is 14 residues. Germline CDR1 reads ENHRY; CDR2 reads SYGVKD. J lost 4 bases, V lost 6 bases, and 3 bases had no gene match. CDR3 nucleotide sequence: TGTGCCATCAGACTAGCGGGAATTTACAATGAGCAGTTCTTC. Its translation: CAIRLAGIYNEQFF.

In the case of this clonotype: One end of the junction fails to match germline, which may point to a read error. The chain links TRBV7-7 to TRBJ2-5; D possibly corresponds to TRBD1 (8 bases). The CDR3 is 15 amino acids. Germline-derived CDR1 and CDR2 are SSHAT and FNYEAQ (reference sequence). CDR3 residues: CASSLAHRGGETQYF. The CDR3 DNA follows: TGTGCTAGCAGCTTGGCGCACAGGGGGGGAGAGACCCAGTACTTC. Full variable domain (missing parts from reference TRBV7-7 and TRBJ2-5): GAGVSQSPRYKVTKRGQDVTLRCDPISSHATLYWYQQALGQGPEFLTYFNYEAQPDKSGLPSDRFSAERPEGSISTLTIQRTEQRDSAMYRCASSLAHRGGETQYFGPGTRLLVL.

This clonotype showed up many times. The rearrangement uses TRBV7-2 and TRBJ1-1; TRBD1 agrees at 7 bases. V shed 5 bases and J 1 base; nucleotides not matched to a gene: 7. This CDR3 comprises 15 residues. Germline V lookup: CDR1 SGHTA, CDR2 FQGNSA. The CDR3 protein is CASSQEDRANTEAFF. The CDR3 nucleotides read TGTGCCAGCAGCCAAGAAGACAGGGCGAACACTGAAGCTTTCTTT.

This clonotype was detected many times. The chain joins TRBV6-1 to TRBJ2-5, with D possibly being TRBD2 (5 bases). Trimming pared 4 bases from V and 0 bases from J, leaving 9 bases between. CDR3 length: 14 residues. Germline V gene sequence: CDR1 MNHNS, CDR2 SASEGT. CDR3 region: CASSVWENQETQYF. The CDR3 nucleotides read TGTGCCAGCAGTGTATGGGAGAACCAAGAGACCCAGTACTTC.